This entry concerns a single TCR beta chain. This sample stems from a study of blood T cell repertoires in COVID-19. Overall study context: Samples representing acute and convalescent COVID-19 were sourced from the United States, Italy and Spain.

CDR3 length equals 12 residues. Trimming took 3 bases from V and 5 from J, leaving 7 bases between them. Germline CDR1 and CDR2: DFQATT and SNEGSKA (reference sequence). Produced via immunoSEQ multiplex PCR; TCRdb's table is partial and in-frame only. Counted here are around 92,000 clones, roughly nine tenths occurring once; the ten biggest clones make up 5% to 6.5%. Sequencing was carried out using peripheral blood. The chain employs TRBV20-1 and TRBJ2-2, with D possibly TRBD2 on 5 matching bases. The origin of this receptor is a woman of 80 years or more with active COVID-19. The CDR3 bases are TGCAGTGCTAGTGGCGGGACCGGGGAGCTGTTTTTT. It codes for CSASGGTGELFF.